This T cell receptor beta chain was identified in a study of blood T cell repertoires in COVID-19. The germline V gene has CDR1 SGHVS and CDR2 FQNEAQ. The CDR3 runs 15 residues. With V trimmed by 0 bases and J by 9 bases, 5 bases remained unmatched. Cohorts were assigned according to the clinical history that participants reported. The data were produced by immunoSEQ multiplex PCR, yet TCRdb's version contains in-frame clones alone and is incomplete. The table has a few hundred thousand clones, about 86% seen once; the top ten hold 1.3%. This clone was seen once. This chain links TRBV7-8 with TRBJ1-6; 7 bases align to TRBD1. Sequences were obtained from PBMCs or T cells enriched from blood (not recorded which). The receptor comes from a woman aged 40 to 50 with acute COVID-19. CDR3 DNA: TGTGCCAGCAGCTTAGCGACAGGGATTTTTTCACCCCTCCACTTT. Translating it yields CASSLATGIFSPLHF.